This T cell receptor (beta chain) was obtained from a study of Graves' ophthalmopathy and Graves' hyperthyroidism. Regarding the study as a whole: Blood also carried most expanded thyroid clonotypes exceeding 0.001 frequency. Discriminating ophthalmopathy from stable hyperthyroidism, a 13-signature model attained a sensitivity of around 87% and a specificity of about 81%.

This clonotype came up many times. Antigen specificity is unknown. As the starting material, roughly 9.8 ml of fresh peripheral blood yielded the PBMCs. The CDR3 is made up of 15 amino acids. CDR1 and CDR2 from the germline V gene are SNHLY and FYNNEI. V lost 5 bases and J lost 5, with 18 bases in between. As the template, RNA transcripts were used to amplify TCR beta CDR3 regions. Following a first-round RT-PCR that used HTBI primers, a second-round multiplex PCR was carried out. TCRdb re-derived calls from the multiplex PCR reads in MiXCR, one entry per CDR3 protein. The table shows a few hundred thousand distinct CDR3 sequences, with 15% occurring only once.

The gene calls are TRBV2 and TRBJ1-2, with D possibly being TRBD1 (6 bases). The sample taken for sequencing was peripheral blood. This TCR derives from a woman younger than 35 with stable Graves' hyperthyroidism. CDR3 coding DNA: TGTGCCAGCAGTTCGAGGGGGGTAGGGTGGTATGGCTACACCTTC. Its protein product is CASSSRGVGWYGYTF.